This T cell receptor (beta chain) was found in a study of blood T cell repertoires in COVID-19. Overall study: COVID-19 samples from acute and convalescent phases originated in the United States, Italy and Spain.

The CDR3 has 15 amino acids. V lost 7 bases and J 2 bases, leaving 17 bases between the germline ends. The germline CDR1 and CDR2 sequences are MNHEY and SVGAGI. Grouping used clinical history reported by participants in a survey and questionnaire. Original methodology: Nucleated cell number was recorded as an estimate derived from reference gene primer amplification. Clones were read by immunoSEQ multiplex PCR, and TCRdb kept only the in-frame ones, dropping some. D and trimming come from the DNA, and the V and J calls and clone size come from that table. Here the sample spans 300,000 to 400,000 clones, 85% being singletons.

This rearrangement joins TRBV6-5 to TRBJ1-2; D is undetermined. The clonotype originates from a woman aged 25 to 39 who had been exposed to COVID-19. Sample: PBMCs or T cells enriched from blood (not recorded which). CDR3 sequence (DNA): TGTGCCAGCACCTTAGGTGTGGGAGGGAACTATGGCTACACCTTC. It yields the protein CASTLGVGGNYGYTF.